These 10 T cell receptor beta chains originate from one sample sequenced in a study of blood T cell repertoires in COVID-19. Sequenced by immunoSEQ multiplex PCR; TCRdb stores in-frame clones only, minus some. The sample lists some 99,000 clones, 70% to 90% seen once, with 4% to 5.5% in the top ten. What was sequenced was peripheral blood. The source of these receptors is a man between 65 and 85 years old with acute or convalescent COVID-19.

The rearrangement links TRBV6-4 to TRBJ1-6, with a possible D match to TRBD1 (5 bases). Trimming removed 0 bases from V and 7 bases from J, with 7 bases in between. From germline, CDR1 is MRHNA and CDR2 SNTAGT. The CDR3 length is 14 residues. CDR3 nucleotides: TGTGCCAGCAGTGACTCGACAGAAAATTCACCCCTCCACTTT. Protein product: CASSDSTENSPLHF.

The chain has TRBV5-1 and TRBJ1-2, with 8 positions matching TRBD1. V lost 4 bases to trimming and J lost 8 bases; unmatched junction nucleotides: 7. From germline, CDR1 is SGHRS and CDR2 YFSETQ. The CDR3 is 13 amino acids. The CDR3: CASSQGASRGYTF. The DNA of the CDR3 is TGCGCCAGCAGCCAGGGGGCATCGAGGGGCTACACCTTC.

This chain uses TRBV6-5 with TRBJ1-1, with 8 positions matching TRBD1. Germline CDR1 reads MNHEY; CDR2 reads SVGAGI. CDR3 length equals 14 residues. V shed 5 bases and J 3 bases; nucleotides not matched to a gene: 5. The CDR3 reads CASSLTGVDTEAFF. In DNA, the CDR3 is TGTGCCAGCAGTCTGACAGGGGTGGACACTGAAGCTTTCTTT.

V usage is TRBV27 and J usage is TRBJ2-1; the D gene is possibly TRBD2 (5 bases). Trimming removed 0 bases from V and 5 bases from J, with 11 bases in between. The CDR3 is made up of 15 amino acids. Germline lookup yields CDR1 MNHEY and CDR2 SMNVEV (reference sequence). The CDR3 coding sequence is TGTGCCAGCAGTTTATCGGGCACCGGGGACAATGAGCAGTTCTTC. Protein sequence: CASSLSGTGDNEQFF.

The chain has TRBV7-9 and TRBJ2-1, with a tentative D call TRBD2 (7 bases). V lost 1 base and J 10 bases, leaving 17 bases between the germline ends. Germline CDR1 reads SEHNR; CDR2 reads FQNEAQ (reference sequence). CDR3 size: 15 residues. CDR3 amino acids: CASSLVGGALREQFF. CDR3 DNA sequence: TGTGCCAGCAGCTTAGTAGGGGGGGCCCTCAGGGAGCAGTTCTTC.

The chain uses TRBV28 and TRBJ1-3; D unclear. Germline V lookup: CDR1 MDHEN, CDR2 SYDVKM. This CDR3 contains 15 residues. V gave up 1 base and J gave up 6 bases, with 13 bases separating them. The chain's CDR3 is CASSLSGGRPNTIYF. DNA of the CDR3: TGTGCCAGCAGTTTATCGGGAGGGCGGCCAAACACCATATATTTT.

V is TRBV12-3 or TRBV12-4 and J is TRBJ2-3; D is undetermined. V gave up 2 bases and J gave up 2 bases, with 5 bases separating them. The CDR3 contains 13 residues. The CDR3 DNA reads TGTGCCAGCAGTTTACACTCCACAGATACGCAGTATTTT. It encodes CASSLHSTDTQYF.

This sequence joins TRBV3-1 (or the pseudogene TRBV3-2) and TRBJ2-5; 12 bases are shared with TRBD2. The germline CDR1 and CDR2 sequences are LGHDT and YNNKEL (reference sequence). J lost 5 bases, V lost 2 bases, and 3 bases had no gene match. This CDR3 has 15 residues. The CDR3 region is CASSQIGTSGETQYF. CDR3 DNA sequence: TGTGCCAGCAGCCAAATCGGGACTAGCGGGGAGACCCAGTACTTC.

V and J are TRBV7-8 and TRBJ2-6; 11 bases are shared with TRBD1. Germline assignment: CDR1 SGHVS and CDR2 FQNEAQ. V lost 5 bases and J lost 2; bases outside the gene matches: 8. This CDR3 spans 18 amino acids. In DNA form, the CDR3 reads TGTGCCAGCAGCGAAGGGACAGGGGGGTTCCCTGGGGCCAACGTCCTGACTTTC. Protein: CASSEGTGGFPGANVLTF.

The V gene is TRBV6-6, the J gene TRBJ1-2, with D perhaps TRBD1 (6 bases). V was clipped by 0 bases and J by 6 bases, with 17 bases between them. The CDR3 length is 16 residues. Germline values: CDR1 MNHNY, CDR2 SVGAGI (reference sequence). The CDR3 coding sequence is TGTGCCAGCAGTTACTCCCGGGACACAGGGCTCGATGGCTACACCTTC. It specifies CASSYSRDTGLDGYTF.